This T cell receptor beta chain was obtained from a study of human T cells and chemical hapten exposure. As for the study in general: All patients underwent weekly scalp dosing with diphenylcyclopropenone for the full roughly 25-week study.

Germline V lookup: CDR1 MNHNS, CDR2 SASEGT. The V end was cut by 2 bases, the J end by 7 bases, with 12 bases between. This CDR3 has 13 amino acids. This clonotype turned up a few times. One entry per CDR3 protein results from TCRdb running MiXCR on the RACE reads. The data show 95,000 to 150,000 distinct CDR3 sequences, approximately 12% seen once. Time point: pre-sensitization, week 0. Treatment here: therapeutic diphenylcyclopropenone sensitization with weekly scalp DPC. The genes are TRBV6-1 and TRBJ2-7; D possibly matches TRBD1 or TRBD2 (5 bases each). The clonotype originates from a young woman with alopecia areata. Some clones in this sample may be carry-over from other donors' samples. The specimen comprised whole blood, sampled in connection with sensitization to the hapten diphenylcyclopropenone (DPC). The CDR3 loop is CASSEWGIEEQYF. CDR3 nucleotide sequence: TGTGCCAGCAGTGAATGGGGGATAGAAGAGCAGTACTTC.